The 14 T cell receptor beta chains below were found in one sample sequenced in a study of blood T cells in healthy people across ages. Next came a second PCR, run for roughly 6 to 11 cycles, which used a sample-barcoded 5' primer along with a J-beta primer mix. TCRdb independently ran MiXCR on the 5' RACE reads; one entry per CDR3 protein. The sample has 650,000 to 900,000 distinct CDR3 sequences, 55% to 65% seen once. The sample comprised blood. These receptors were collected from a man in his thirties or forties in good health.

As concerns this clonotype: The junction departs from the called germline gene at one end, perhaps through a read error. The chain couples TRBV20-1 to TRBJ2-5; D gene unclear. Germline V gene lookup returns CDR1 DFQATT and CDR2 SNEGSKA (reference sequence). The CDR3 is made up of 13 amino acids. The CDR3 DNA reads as TGCAGTGCGAGAGATCTTTGGGAAGAGACCCAGTACTTC. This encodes CSARDLWEETQYF.

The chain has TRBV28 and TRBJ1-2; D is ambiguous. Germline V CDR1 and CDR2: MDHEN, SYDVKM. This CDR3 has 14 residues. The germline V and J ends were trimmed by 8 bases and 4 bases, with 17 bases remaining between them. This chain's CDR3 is CASAGGNGPYGYTF. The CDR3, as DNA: TGTGCCAGCGCGGGTGGGAACGGACCCTATGGCTACACCTTC.

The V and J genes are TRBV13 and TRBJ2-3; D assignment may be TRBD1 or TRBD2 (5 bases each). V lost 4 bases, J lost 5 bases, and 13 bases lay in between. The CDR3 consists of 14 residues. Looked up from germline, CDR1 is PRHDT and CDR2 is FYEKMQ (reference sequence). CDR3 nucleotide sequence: TGTGCCAGCAGCTCCGGGGACGGGGAAGATACGCAGTATTTT. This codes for CASSSGDGEDTQYF.

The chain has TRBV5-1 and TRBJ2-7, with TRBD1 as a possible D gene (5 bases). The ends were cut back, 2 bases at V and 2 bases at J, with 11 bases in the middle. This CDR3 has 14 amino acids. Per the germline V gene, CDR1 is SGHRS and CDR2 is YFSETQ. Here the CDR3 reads CASSFTEDTYEQYF. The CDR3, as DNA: TGCGCCAGCAGCTTTACAGAGGACACCTACGAGCAGTACTTC.

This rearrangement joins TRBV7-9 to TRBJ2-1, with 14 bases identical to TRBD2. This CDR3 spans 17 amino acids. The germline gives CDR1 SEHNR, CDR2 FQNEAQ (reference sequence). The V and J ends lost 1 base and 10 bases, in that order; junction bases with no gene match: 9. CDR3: CASSLGSGLAGAKEQFF. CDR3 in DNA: TGTGCCAGCAGCTTAGGGTCGGGACTAGCGGGGGCAAAGGAGCAGTTCTTC.

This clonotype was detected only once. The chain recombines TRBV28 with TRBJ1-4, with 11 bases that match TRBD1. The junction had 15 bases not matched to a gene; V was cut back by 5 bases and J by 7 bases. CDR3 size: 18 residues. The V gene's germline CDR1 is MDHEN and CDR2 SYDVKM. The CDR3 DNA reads TGTGCCAGCAGTCCCCCCGTTGGACAGGGGGCGCAGGGTGAAAAACTGTTTTTT. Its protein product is CASSPPVGQGAQGEKLFF.

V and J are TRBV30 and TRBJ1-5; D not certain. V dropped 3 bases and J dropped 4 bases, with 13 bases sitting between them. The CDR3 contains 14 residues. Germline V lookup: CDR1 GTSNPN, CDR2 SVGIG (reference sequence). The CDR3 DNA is TGTGCCTGGAGCCCGGATAGCCTTAATCAGCCCCAGCATTTT. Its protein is CAWSPDSLNQPQHF.

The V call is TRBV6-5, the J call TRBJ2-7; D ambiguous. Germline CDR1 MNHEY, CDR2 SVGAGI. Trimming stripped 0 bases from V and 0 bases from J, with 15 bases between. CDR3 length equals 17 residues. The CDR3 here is CASSYSPPGYSSYEQYF. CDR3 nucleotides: TGTGCCAGCAGTTACTCGCCCCCGGGTTATAGCTCCTACGAGCAGTACTTC.

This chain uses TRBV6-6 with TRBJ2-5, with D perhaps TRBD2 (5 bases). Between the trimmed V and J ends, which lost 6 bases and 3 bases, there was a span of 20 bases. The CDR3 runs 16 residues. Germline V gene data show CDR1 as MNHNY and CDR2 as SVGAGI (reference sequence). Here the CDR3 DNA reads TGTGCCAGCAGATATCTAACCCTAGCCGGGGAAGAGACCCAGTACTTC. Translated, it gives CASRYLTLAGEETQYF.

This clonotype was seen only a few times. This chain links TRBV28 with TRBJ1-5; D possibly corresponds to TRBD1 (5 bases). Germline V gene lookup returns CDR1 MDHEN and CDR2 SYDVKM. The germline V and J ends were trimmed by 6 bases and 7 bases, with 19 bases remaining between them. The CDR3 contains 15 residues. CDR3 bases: TGTGCCAGCAGCCCCTCCGGGGGTTGGGAACAGCCCCAGCATTTT. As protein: CASSPSGGWEQPQHF.

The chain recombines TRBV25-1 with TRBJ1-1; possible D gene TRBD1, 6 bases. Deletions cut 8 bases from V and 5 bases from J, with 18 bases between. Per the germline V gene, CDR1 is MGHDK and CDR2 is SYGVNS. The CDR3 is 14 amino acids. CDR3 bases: TGTGCCAGCTTGAGCTCAGGGGCCCGGACTGAAGCTTTCTTT. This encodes CASLSSGARTEAFF.

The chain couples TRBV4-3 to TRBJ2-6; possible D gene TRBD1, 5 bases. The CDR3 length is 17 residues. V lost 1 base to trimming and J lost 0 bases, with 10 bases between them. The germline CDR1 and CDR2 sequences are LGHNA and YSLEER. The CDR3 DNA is TGCGCCAGCAGCCAAGTCAGGGCTAGCTCTGGGGCCAACGTCCTGACTTTC. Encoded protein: CASSQVRASSGANVLTF.

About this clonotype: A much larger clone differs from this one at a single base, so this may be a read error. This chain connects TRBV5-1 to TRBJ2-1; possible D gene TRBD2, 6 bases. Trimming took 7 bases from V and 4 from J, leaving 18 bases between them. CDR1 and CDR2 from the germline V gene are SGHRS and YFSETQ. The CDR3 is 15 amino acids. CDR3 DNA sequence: TGCGCCAGCGGCTGGGACCAGCGGGCGTACAATGAGCAGTTCTTC. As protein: CASGWDQRAYNEQFF.

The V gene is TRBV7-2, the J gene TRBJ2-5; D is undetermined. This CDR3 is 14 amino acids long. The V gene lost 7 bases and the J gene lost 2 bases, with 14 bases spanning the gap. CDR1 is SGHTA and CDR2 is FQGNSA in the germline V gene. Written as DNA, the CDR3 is TGTGCCAGCACCCCTTTTGGTAGTCAAGAGACCCAGTACTTC. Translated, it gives CASTPFGSQETQYF.